The clone carrying this T cell receptor (beta chain) was counted a few times. Its antigen is not identified. Using its own MiXCR run on the RT-PCR reads, TCRdb lists one record per CDR3 protein. The sample shows around 710,000 distinct CDR3 sequences, around 13% of them seen only once. This record belongs to a study of response to subunit inactivated influenza vaccine. Broader study findings: Few additional T cells are recruited per seasonal influenza vaccination, authors suggested.

V was shortened by 4 bases and J by 9 bases, with 23 bases between the two germline ends. CDR1 is SGHRS, CDR2 YFSETQ, per germline. The CDR3 runs to 16 residues. This TCR was sampled from a man aged 50 or older who received an inactivated influenza vaccine. The sequenced sample was PBMCs from blood, obtained approximately 15 days before vaccination. V gene TRBV5-1 combines with J gene TRBJ2-1; TRBD2 is a possible D gene (7 bases). For the CDR3, the DNA is TGCGCCAGCAGCACCGGGGGGCTAGCGGAGAGGGGTGAGCAGTTCTTC. Translated, it gives CASSTGGLAERGEQFF.